A selection of T cell receptor beta chains follows, all from one sample in a study of OX40 agonist ivuxolimab in advanced cancers. Some clones are missing from TCRdb's copy, which holds only in-frame ones; the method was immunoSEQ multiplex PCR. The sample yields 65,000 to 70,000 clones, approximately 85% seen once. The starting material was CD4+ or CD8+ T cells sorted from blood, obtained in a trial of the OX40 agonist ivuxolimab. All receptors derive from an adult with an advanced solid tumor such as melanoma, head and neck, liver or kidney cancer. CDR3s include the opening cysteine and the closing phenylalanine or tryptophan. Fields, in order: D gene, V gene, J gene, clone size, CDR3 protein, CDR3 DNA. A D gene is named only where the DNA matches it firmly. Size is stated for part of the rows, as once, few or many counts, or as a class when the clone is expanded.

NA,TRBV5-1,TRBJ2-6,NA,CASSLGTVSGANVLTF,TGCGCCAGCAGCTTGGGGACTGTGTCTGGGGCCAACGTCCTGACTTTC
TRBD1,TRBV6-1,TRBJ1-5,NA,CASSEYYRGRNQPQHF,TGTGCCAGCAGTGAGTATTACAGGGGGAGAAATCAGCCCCAGCATTTT
NA,TRBV29-1,TRBJ1-1,few,CSVEEMWAFF,TGCAGCGTTGAAGAGATGTGGGCTTTCTTT
NA,TRBV11-2,TRBJ1-2,few,CASSPQDKIYGYTF,TGTGCCAGCAGCCCACAAGACAAGATCTATGGCTACACCTTC
NA,TRBV6-6,TRBJ2-5,NA,CASRGPETQYF,TGTGCCAGCAGGGGCCCAGAGACCCAGTACTTC
NA,TRBV7-8,TRBJ2-5,few,CASSPPVQETQYF,TGTGCCAGTAGCCCTCCCGTACAAGAGACCCAGTACTTC
NA,TRBV29-1,TRBJ1-2,once,CSVEGTPYGYTF,TGCAGCGTTGAGGGGACACCTTATGGCTACACCTTC
TRBD2,TRBV4-2,TRBJ2-5,NA,CASSQDGGTSGTQYF,TGTGCCAGCAGCCAAGATGGAGGGACTAGCGGGACCCAGTACTTC
NA,TRBV29-1,TRBJ2-5,NA,CSVEPTGKETQYF,TGCAGCGTTGAACCTACAGGAAAAGAGACCCAGTACTTC
TRBD1,TRBV5-1,TRBJ1-1,NA,CASSLADKIRGNSEAFF,TGCGCCAGCAGCTTGGCCGACAAGATCAGGGGGAACTCTGAAGCTTTCTTT
NA,TRBV13,TRBJ1-1,NA,CASSLTDNTEAFF,TGTGCCAGCAGCTTAACAGATAACACTGAAGCTTTCTTT
TRBD1,TRBV7-9,TRBJ2-1,NA,CASSQRQGALGNEQFF,TGTGCCAGCAGCCAAAGACAGGGGGCGCTGGGGAATGAGCAGTTCTTC
NA,TRBV29-1,TRBJ1-2,NA,CSVEVLGGEQGYTF,TGCAGCGTTGAAGTCTTAGGGGGAGAGCAAGGCTACACCTTC
NA,TRBV5-1,TRBJ1-2,few,CASSLSQGVRGYTF,TGCGCCAGCAGCTTGAGTCAGGGAGTAAGAGGCTACACCTTC
TRBD1,TRBV19,TRBJ1-6,NA,CASRDRENSPLHF,TGTGCCAGTAGGGACAGGGAAAATTCACCCCTCCACTTT
NA,TRBV6-6,TRBJ1-5,NA,CASSYVGQPQHF,TGTGCCAGCAGTTACGTGGGTCAGCCCCAGCATTTT
NA,TRBV21-1,TRBJ2-7,NA,CASSKQKLAGGPSEQYF,TGTGCCAGCAGCAAACAGAAACTAGCGGGAGGGCCTTCCGAGCAGTACTTC
NA,TRBV28,TRBJ2-4,NA,CASSFRGVNIQYF,TGTGCCAGCAGTTTTAGAGGGGTAAACATTCAGTACTTC
TRBD1,TRBV19,TRBJ2-2,NA,CASSTDRVAGELFF,TGTGCCAGTAGTACCGACAGGGTAGCCGGGGAGCTGTTTTTT
NA,TRBV5-1,TRBJ1-4,NA,CASSTGTPNEKLFF,TGCGCCAGCAGCACCGGGACCCCAAATGAAAAACTGTTTTTT
NA,TRBV18,TRBJ2-5,once,CASSPSHSQETQYF,TGTGCCAGCTCACCAAGCCACAGTCAAGAGACCCAGTACTTC
NA,TRBV28,TRBJ1-2,NA,CASRPTTKGRYGYTF,TGTGCCAGCAGACCCACGACAAAGGGTCGGTATGGCTACACCTTC
TRBD1,TRBV7-6,TRBJ2-5,NA,CASSPAGTGGVETQYF,TGTGCCAGCAGCCCCGCCGGGACAGGGGGCGTCGAGACCCAGTACTTC
NA,TRBV7-2,TRBJ2-1,NA,CASSLAIGRQFF,TGTGCCAGCAGCTTAGCGATTGGACGGCAGTTCTTC
TRBD2,TRBV6-5,TRBJ2-5,NA,CASSAGGAGDETQYF,TGTGCCAGCAGCGCCGGGGGGGCGGGGGATGAGACCCAGTACTTC
NA,TRBV2,TRBJ1-1,NA,CASSEQGRMNTEAFF,TGTGCCAGCAGTGAACAGGGGCGGATGAACACTGAAGCTTTCTTT
NA,TRBV4-1,TRBJ1-5,NA,CASSLLWQNSYSNQPQHF,TGCGCCAGCAGTCTTCTGTGGCAGAACTCTTATAGCAATCAGCCCCAGCATTTT
NA,TRBV15,TRBJ1-1,NA,CATSRGPPRPEAFF,TGTGCCACCAGCAGGGGACCGCCCAGGCCTGAAGCTTTCTTT
NA,TRBV9,TRBJ2-2,NA,CASSVGEGAYGELFF,TGTGCCAGCAGCGTAGGGGAGGGGGCCTACGGGGAGCTGTTTTTT
NA,TRBV6-6,TRBJ1-1,few,CASSYPSGGGTEAFF,TGTGCCAGCAGTTACCCTTCGGGAGGGGGCACTGAAGCTTTCTTT
NA,TRBV7-7,TRBJ1-1,few,CASSRDLNTEAFF,TGTGCCAGCAGTCGAGACCTGAACACTGAAGCTTTCTTT
TRBD1,TRBV4-2,TRBJ1-1,NA,CASSQDWRQGGTEAFF,TGTGCCAGCAGCCAAGATTGGCGACAGGGAGGGACTGAAGCTTTCTTT
NA,TRBV11-2,TRBJ2-1,few,CASSLVTGRNNEQFF,TGTGCCAGCAGCTTAGTTACAGGGAGAAACAATGAGCAGTTCTTC
NA,TRBV27,TRBJ1-5,medium-sized,CASGASNQPQHF,TGTGCCAGCGGGGCTAGCAATCAGCCCCAGCATTTT
NA,TRBV5-5,TRBJ2-1,NA,CASSLRVGSGYNEQFF,TGTGCCAGCAGCTTGCGTGTGGGATCCGGTTACAATGAGCAGTTCTTC
TRBD1,TRBV30,TRBJ1-4,NA,CAWSQQGAEKLFF,TGTGCCTGGAGTCAACAGGGGGCTGAAAAACTGTTTTTT
TRBD2,TRBV27,TRBJ2-3,NA,CASSLKVGGGTDTQYF,TGTGCCAGCAGTTTAAAGGTGGGAGGGGGCACAGATACGCAGTATTTT
NA,TRBV5-6,TRBJ2-5,once,CASSFGRQETQYF,TGTGCCAGCAGCTTCGGCAGGCAAGAGACCCAGTACTTC
NA,TRBV5-1,TRBJ1-2,NA,CASSWDATYGYTF,TGCGCCAGCAGCTGGGACGCTACCTATGGCTACACCTTC
NA,TRBV7-3,TRBJ2-5,once,CASSLDTGETQYF,TGTGCCAGCAGCCTTGACACCGGAGAGACCCAGTACTTC
NA,TRBV7-8,TRBJ2-1,few,CASSETRGTYNEQFF,TGTGCCAGCAGCGAGACTAGGGGGACCTACAATGAGCAGTTCTTC
NA,TRBV7-3,TRBJ2-5,NA,CASSLDGETQYF,TGTGCCAGCAGCTTGGACGGGGAGACCCAGTACTTC